This T cell receptor beta chain was obtained from a study of regulatory T cells in long-lasting Graves disease. This clonotype occurred many times. At one boundary the junction diverges from the germline segment, which might be a read error. Arm-PCR of CDR3 regions and iRepertoire HTBI primers were used to build TCR beta libraries. One entry per CDR3 protein, called by TCRdb with MiXCR from the multiplex PCR reads. The table has 350,000 to 550,000 distinct CDR3 sequences, 14% seen once. The length of the CDR3 is 13 residues. Germline V gene sequence: CDR1 SGHTA, CDR2 FQGTGA. Sample time point: newly diagnosed GD, antithyroid drugs for less than 3 months. Construction of the TCR library relied on RNA isolated from PBMCs. This sample also appeared in a second study, on T cells in Graves' hyperthyroidism and ophthalmopathy. Per that study: Patients with uncontrolled infections, other autoimmune diseases, pregnancy or lactation were excluded. TCR CDR3 underwent first-round RT-PCR with the HTBI primer set.

This clonotype was obtained from a woman aged 45-65 years with Graves disease. This chain uses TRBV7-3 with TRBJ1-6; TRBD1 might be the D (5 bases). Sequencing used peripheral blood mononuclear cells (PBMCs), obtained at new diagnosis, from a patient treated with antithyroid drugs. This CDR3 reads CASSLDRMGRTPF. The CDR3 region has the DNA TGTGCCAGCAGCTTAGACCGGATGGGGCGTACACCATTT.